This is a list of T cell receptor beta chains from one sample in a study of monozygotic twins with inflammatory bowel disease. Following a re-call of the 5' RACE reads, TCRdb has one entry per CDR3 protein and lacks DNA. This repertoire comprises roughly 200,000 distinct CDR3 sequences; its ten largest clones make up 1.6%. The specimen was blood. All receptors come from a human donor with ulcerative colitis or Crohn's disease, or a healthy co-twin of an affected twin (not recorded which). CDR3s include the opening cysteine and the closing phenylalanine or tryptophan.

j_call v_call cdr3_aa
TRBJ1-1 TRBV19 CASSIDIIRTEAFF
TRBJ2-1 TRBV12-3/TRBV12-4 CASSLNSGVTEQFF
TRBJ1-2 TRBV29-1 CSIRGDRDYGYTF
TRBJ2-5 TRBV20-1 CSASSREETQYF
TRBJ1-2 TRBV20-1 CSASLDRSSGYTF
TRBJ1-3 TRBV20-1 CSASDRVSGNTIYF
TRBJ2-1 TRBV15 CATSKSGTVFNEQFF
TRBJ2-5 TRBV5-1 CASILRGGSEETQYF
TRBJ1-1 TRBV7-9 CASSPPGGGTYTEAFF
TRBJ2-5 TRBV18 CASTNRGREETQYF
TRBJ1-2 TRBV25-1 CASSGGLRSFGYTF
TRBJ2-1 TRBV11-2 CASSLSWGQGYNEQFF
TRBJ2-6 TRBV10-3 CAISAIGPGQVAGANVLTF
TRBJ2-3 TRBV5-1 CASSLAPQGEKNTDTQYF
TRBJ1-1 TRBV18 CASSRGQARTSAEAFF
TRBJ1-3 TRBV28 CASTDPTASGNTIYF
TRBJ1-5 TRBV2 CASEWTDGQPQHF
TRBJ1-1 TRBV9 CASSVVVGRIPEAFF
TRBJ2-1 TRBV27 CASSPRTATYNEQFF
TRBJ1-4 TRBV7-8 CASSSTGAGEKLFF
TRBJ2-6 TRBV20-1 CSASRLGLQGANVLTF
TRBJ2-1 TRBV4-1 CASSQGDEQFF
TRBJ1-6 TRBV5-1 CASSSSRGTANSPLHF
TRBJ2-7 TRBV2 CASRVTGLATVEQYF
TRBJ2-3 TRBV6-1 CASRSGRIRTDTQYF
TRBJ2-7 TRBV3-1 CASSQVPSRRQGPYEQYF
TRBJ1-2 TRBV11-2 CASSYDSEYGYTF
TRBJ1-1 TRBV5-1 CASSFADLMNTEAFF
TRBJ1-4 TRBV12-3/TRBV12-4 CASSTAGAANEKLFF
TRBJ2-1 TRBV13 CASSSWAPPSFSSYNEQFF
TRBJ2-5 TRBV7-2 CASSLGTSGPRTQYF
TRBJ2-1 TRBV7-9 CASSPAGPYNEQFF
TRBJ1-4 TRBV11-2 CASSLHPPGRPIEKLFF
TRBJ1-1 TRBV29-1 CSVRTELNTEAFF
TRBJ2-1 TRBV10-1 CASSEAGAAKNEQFF
TRBJ2-2 TRBV5-1 CASSFISNTGELFF
TRBJ1-1 TRBV18 CASSPMGQLNTEAFF
TRBJ2-1 TRBV7-9 CASSFGGTSYNEQFF
TRBJ2-5 TRBV14 CASSHLETQYF
TRBJ2-5 TRBV6-1 CASRYQETQYF
TRBJ2-1 TRBV29-1 CSVARGNEQFF
TRBJ1-4 TRBV6-6 CASRDRTTNEKLFF
TRBJ1-4 TRBV7-2 CASSLFVTDKNEKLFF
TRBJ1-1 TRBV6-5 CASSLLRDTEAFF
TRBJ2-1 TRBV12-3/TRBV12-4 CASRPGGTQQFF
TRBJ2-2 TRBV5-4 CASSLRTPLNTGELFF
TRBJ1-1 TRBV12-3/TRBV12-4 CASTADGNTEAFF
TRBJ1-5 TRBV5-1 CASRPGTGVNQPQHF
TRBJ1-3 TRBV4-2 CASSQEKGWGSGNTIYF
TRBJ1-1 TRBV6-1 CASTENTEAFF
TRBJ2-5 TRBV4-2 CASSHLDRGIQETQYF
TRBJ1-2 TRBV27 CASSPNQGLGNYGYTF
TRBJ1-1 TRBV29-1 CSVLRQGRGYTEAFF
TRBJ2-5 TRBV5-1 CASSLTVKETQYF
TRBJ1-1 TRBV11-2 CASSSDRVSTEAFF
TRBJ1-2 TRBV28 CASSLTTGSNGYTF
TRBJ1-1 TRBV12-3/TRBV12-4 CASSLGRVGQGVFEAFF